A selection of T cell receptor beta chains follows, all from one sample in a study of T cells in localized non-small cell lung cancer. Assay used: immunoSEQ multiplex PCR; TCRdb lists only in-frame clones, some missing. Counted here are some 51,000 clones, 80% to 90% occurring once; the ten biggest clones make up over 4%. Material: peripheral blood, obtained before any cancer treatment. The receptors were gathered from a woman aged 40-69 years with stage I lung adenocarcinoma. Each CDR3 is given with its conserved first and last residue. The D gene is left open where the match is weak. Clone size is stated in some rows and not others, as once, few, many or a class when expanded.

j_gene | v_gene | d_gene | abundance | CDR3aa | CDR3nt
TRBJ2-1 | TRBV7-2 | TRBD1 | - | CASSLVQGAGNEQFF | TGTGCCAGCAGCTTAGTCCAGGGGGCGGGCAATGAGCAGTTCTTC
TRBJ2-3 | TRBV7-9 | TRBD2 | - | CASSLAAGRTDTQYF | TGTGCCAGCAGCTTGGCAGCGGGGCGCACAGATACGCAGTATTTT
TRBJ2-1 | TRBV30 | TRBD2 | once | CAWSFQRGYNEQFF | TGTGCCTGGAGTTTCCAGCGGGGTTACAATGAGCAGTTCTTC
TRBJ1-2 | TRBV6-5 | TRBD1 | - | CASSSRQTGVYGYTF | TGTGCCAGCAGTTCACGCCAGACAGGGGTCTATGGCTACACCTTC
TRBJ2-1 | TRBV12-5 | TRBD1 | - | CASGLVTGTGLDNEQFF | TGTGCTAGTGGTTTGGTAACCGGGACAGGGTTGGACAATGAGCAGTTCTTC
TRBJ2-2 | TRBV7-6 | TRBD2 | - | CASSLFTISGAGELFF | TGTGCCAGCAGCTTATTCACTATTAGCGGGGCCGGGGAGCTGTTTTTT
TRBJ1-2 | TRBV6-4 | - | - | CASSQGVTGYGYTF | TGTGCCAGTAGTCAGGGAGTGACTGGCTATGGCTACACCTTC
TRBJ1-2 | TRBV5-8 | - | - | CASSLGRSDYGYTF | TGTGCCAGCAGCTTGGGCCGGTCAGACTATGGCTACACCTTC
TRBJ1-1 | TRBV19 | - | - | CASSLRRGGGTEAFF | TGTGCCAGTAGTCTACGAAGGGGGGGCGGAACTGAAGCTTTCTTT
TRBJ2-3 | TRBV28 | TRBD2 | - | CASSLSGGVSDTQYF | TGTGCCAGCAGTTTGAGCGGGGGGGTATCAGATACGCAGTATTTT
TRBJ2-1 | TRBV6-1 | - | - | CASSDGHNEQFF | TGTGCCAGCAGTGATGGCCACAATGAGCAGTTCTTC
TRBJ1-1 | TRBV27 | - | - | CASSPSPGHFEAFF | TGTGCCAGCAGTCCCTCCCCGGGACATTTTGAAGCTTTCTTT
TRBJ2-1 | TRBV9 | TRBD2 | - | CASSEGLADGNEQFF | TGTGCCAGCAGCGAGGGACTAGCGGACGGCAATGAGCAGTTCTTC
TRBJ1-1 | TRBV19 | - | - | CASSIVENTEAFF | TGTGCCAGTAGTATAGTTGAGAACACTGAAGCTTTCTTT
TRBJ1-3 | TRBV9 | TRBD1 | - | CASSPNLSGTGGNTIYF | TGTGCCAGCAGCCCTAATCTCTCTGGGACAGGAGGAAACACCATATATTTT
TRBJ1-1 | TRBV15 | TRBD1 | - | CATSRKGDRMNTEAFF | TGTGCCACCAGCAGGAAAGGGGACAGGATGAACACTGAAGCTTTCTTT
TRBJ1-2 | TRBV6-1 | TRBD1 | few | CASSESQGVGYTF | TGTGCCAGCAGTGAAAGTCAGGGGGTTGGCTACACCTTC
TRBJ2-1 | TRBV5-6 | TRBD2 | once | CASRQRRGVYNEQFF | TGTGCCAGCCGCCAGAGGCGGGGGGTCTACAATGAGCAGTTCTTC
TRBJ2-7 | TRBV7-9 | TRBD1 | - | CASSLAGVSDRRYEQYF | TGTGCCAGCAGCTTAGCGGGGGTATCGGACAGGAGGTACGAGCAGTACTTC
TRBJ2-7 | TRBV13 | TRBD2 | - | CASSFSGGDYEQYF | TGTGCCAGCAGCTTTAGCGGGGGGGATTACGAGCAGTACTTC
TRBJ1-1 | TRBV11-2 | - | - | CASSSGRAGGAFF | TGTGCCAGCAGCTCGGGACGGGCCGGAGGAGCTTTCTTT
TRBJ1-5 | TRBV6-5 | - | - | CASSLKDSSNQPQHF | TGTGCCAGCAGTCTAAAGGACAGCAGCAATCAGCCCCAGCATTTT
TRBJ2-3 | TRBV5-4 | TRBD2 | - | CASSASGLAGGQGDTQYF | TGTGCCAGCAGCGCATCGGGTCTAGCGGGGGGGCAGGGAGATACGCAGTATTTT
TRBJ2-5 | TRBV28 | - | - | CASSLNQETQYF | TGTGCCAGCAGTTTAAATCAAGAGACCCAGTACTTC
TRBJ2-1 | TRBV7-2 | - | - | CASSSAGASYNEQFF | TGTGCCAGCAGCTCAGCCGGGGCCTCCTACAATGAGCAGTTCTTC